This record covers a single T cell receptor beta chain. CDR3 size: 14 residues. The germline gives CDR1 SNHLY, CDR2 FYNNEI. Trimming took 6 bases from V and 2 from J, leaving 13 bases between them. This table comes from immunoSEQ multiplex PCR, and its TCRdb copy is limited to in-frame clones, with some not included. Of fewer than 400,000 clones listed, more than 85% are singletons. The data derive from a study of blood T cell repertoires in COVID-19. Overall study context: COVID-19 samples from acute and convalescent phases originated in the United States, Italy and Spain. The analysed material was cDNA or gDNA that came from T cells, B-cell-depleted T cells, or PBMCs.

Each participant's cohort was designated according to participant-reported clinical history. The gene calls are TRBV2 and TRBJ1-2; D remains unclear. Sequenced: PBMCs or T cells enriched from blood (not recorded which). The clonotype was recovered from a woman between 25 and 40 years old who had recovered from COVID-19. CDR3 loop: CASSGGGWNYGYTF. CDR3 nucleotides: TGTGCCAGCAGCGGAGGAGGCTGGAACTATGGCTACACCTTC.